The 19 T cell receptor beta chains given below trace back to one sample, sequenced in a study of patients and donors after allogeneic stem cell transplantation. TCRdb used MiXCR to reprocess the RT-PCR reads, holding one entry per CDR3 protein. The repertoire holds tens of thousands of distinct CDR3 sequences, with under 50% as singletons. The sample comprised blood, either unsorted or a sorted T cell fraction (not recorded which). The source of these receptors is a human donor who was either an allogeneic HSCT recipient or a stem cell or donor lymphocyte infusion donor (not recorded which). It is not recorded whose cells these are; they may come from a transplant donor.

The chain carries TRBV7-9 and TRBJ1-2; tentative D call: TRBD1 (6 bases). The CDR3 consists of 15 residues. Between the trimmed V and J ends, which lost 5 bases and 1 base, there was a span of 14 bases. CDR1 is SEHNR and CDR2 is FQNEAQ in the germline V gene (reference sequence). CDR3 sequence reads: CASSPTGYLNYGYTF. The DNA for the CDR3 is TGTGCCAGCAGCCCTACAGGGTACCTTAACTATGGCTACACCTTC.

This rearrangement joins TRBV21-1 to TRBJ2-2. TRBV21-1 has pseudogene status. This CDR3 spans 14 amino acids. The chain's CDR3 is CASSKEQSSRELFF. The CDR3 DNA reads as TGTGCCAGCAGCAAGGAACAGTCTTCCCGGGAGCTGTTTTTT.

The chain uses TRBV25-1 and TRBJ1-1; D not certain. The CDR3 length is 13 residues. The germline CDR1 and CDR2 sequences are MGHDK and SYGVNS. Trimming removed 4 bases at V and 1 base at J, with 7 bases between. The CDR3 here is CASSGFPNTEAFF. The CDR3 DNA sequence: TGTGCCAGCAGTGGCTTTCCGAACACTGAAGCTTTCTTT.

The chain uses TRBV4-3 and TRBJ1-1; TRBD1 might be the D (5 bases). V lost 5 bases and J lost 4, with 17 bases in between. Germline V gene data show CDR1 as LGHNA and CDR2 as YSLEER. This CDR3 comprises 15 residues. Written as DNA, the CDR3 is TGCGCCAGCAGCAATAGGGGCAGGCGGACCACTGAAGCTTTCTTT. It specifies CASSNRGRRTTEAFF.

The sample holds a few counts of this clonotype. The chain uses TRBV4-3 and TRBJ1-6; 9 bases agree with TRBD1. CDR3 length: 16 amino acids. The germline V gene encodes CDR1 LGHNA and CDR2 YSLEER. The junction had 8 bases not matched to a gene; V was cut back by 5 bases and J by 6 bases. The CDR3 sequence: CASSNLAGQGNSPLHF. Written as DNA, the CDR3 is TGCGCCAGCAGCAATCTGGCGGGACAGGGTAATTCACCCCTCCACTTT.

The chain combines TRBV18 with TRBJ1-1; D remains unclear. The V end lost 2 bases, the J end lost 2 bases, and 3 bases lay between the germline ends. Germline V lookup: CDR1 KGHSH, CDR2 LQKENI. The CDR3 is 12 residues long. CDR3 residues: CASSPINTEAFF. The CDR3 coding sequence is TGTGCCAGCTCACCAATTAACACTGAAGCTTTCTTT.

This clonotype was seen a few times. V gene TRBV29-1 combines with J gene TRBJ2-3, with D tentatively TRBD2 (6 bases). Trimming removed 5 bases at V and 4 bases at J, with 19 bases between. The CDR3 totals 15 residues. Germline assignment: CDR1 SQVTM and CDR2 ANQGSEA. CDR3 nucleotide sequence: TGCAGCGTTCGACGAGAGGGAGGAGGGGCAGATACGCAGTATTTT. As protein: CSVRREGGGADTQYF.

The chain uses TRBV5-1 and TRBJ1-2; a possible D gene is TRBD1 (6 bases). Trimming left V 0 bases short and J 0 bases short, with 12 bases between. The germline V gene encodes CDR1 SGHRS and CDR2 YFSETQ. The CDR3 runs to 16 residues. CDR3 DNA: TGCGCCAGCAGCTTGGATGGGGGGCCCACTAACTATGGCTACACCTTC. Protein product: CASSLDGGPTNYGYTF. Full variable domain (remainder filled in from reference TRBV5-1 and TRBJ1-2): KAGVTQTPRYLIKTRGQQVTLSCSPISGHRSVSWYQQTPGQGLQFLFEYFSETQRNKGNFPGRFSGRQFSNSRSEMNVSTLELGDSALYLCASSLDGGPTNYGYTFGSGTRLTVV.

This clonotype was observed a handful of times. This rearrangement joins TRBV6-5 to TRBJ1-1, with a tentative D call TRBD1 (5 bases). The CDR3 loop spans 14 amino acids. Trimming took 5 bases from V and 1 from J, leaving 11 bases between them. Germline loops: CDR1 MNHEY, CDR2 SVGAGI. The chain's CDR3 is CASSPADRNTEAFF. The CDR3 DNA sequence: TGTGCCAGCAGTCCGGCCGACAGGAACACTGAAGCTTTCTTT.

About this clonotype itself: The final CDR3 position lacks the conserved phenylalanine or tryptophan, pointing to a likely read error. The V gene is TRBV5-1, the J gene TRBJ1-1; 10 bases are a match to TRBD1. Germline V CDR1 and CDR2: SGHRS, YFSETQ. The CDR3 has 15 amino acids. Trimming at V came to 1 base and at J to 3 bases, leaving 3 bases not matched to a gene. The CDR3 region has the DNA TGCGCCAGCAGCTTGCTGGGGACAGGGGACACTGAAGCTTTCTTG. As protein: CASSLLGTGDTEAFL.

This clonotype appeared once. The CDR3 nucleotides are TGTGCCATCAGCCCCGGGACTAGCGGGAGCCCAGATACGCAGTATTTT. It is translated as CAISPGTSGSPDTQYF. This chain connects TRBV10-3 to TRBJ2-3; 14 bases agree with TRBD2. Germline CDR1 and CDR2: ENHRY and SYGVKD. The CDR3 has 16 amino acids. V trimming: 6 bases; J trimming: 4 bases; junction bases outside the gene matches: 6.

The CDR3 protein is CASSLQNGFMNTEAFF. CDR3 coding DNA: TGTGCCAGCAGCTTACAAAATGGGTTCATGAACACTGAAGCTTTCTTT. The V call is TRBV7-8, the J call TRBJ1-1; D uncertain. The germline V gene encodes CDR1 SGHVS and CDR2 FQNEAQ. V lost 2 bases and J 0 bases, leaving 13 bases between the germline ends. The CDR3 covers 16 residues.

The chain employs TRBV6-2 or TRBV6-3 and TRBJ1-2, with 7 bases that match TRBD1. The V gene end was trimmed by 7 bases and the J gene end by 7 bases; junction bases not matched to a gene: 9. This CDR3 has 13 residues. Per the germline V gene, CDR1 is MNHEY and CDR2 is SVGEGT. As DNA, the CDR3 is TGTGCCAGCATCCAGACAGGGACCGGTGGCTACACCTTC. Translation gives CASIQTGTGGYTF.

This clonotype was observed once. The rearrangement joins TRBV21-1 to TRBJ1-5. TRBV21-1 is labeled a pseudogene. The CDR3 has 12 residues. The CDR3 DNA is TGTGCCAGCAGCAAAATCGGTCAGCCCCAGCATTTT. It yields the protein CASSKIGQPQHF.

This clonotype has more than one count but fewer than ten. The V and J genes are TRBV3-1 and TRBJ1-2; no clear D. The CDR3 runs 14 residues. Per the germline V gene, CDR1 is LGHDT and CDR2 is YNNKEL (reference sequence). The V gene lost 1 base and the J gene lost 2 bases, with 8 bases spanning the gap. DNA of the CDR3: TGTGCCAGCAGCCAAGGCAACGGGAACTATGGCTACACCTTC. Protein: CASSQGNGNYGYTF.

This clonotype was detected only a few times. This chain uses TRBV4-2 with TRBJ1-4; 8 bases are a match to TRBD1. The trim removed 4 bases at V and 6 bases at J, leaving 4 bases unmatched. Germline V gene lookup returns CDR1 LGHNA and CDR2 YNFKEQ. The CDR3 sequence is 14 residues long. CDR3 DNA sequence: TGTGCCAGCAGCCCTGGACAGGGAGATGAAAAACTGTTTTTT. Encoded protein: CASSPGQGDEKLFF.

This clonotype has just a few counts. This sequence joins TRBV12-3 or TRBV12-4 and TRBJ1-5; D not resolved. This CDR3 comprises 13 residues. V lost 7 bases and J 4 bases, leaving 11 bases between the germline ends. The CDR3 loop reads CASTVYANQPQHF. The CDR3 DNA is TGTGCCAGCACCGTCTACGCTAATCAGCCCCAGCATTTT.

This chain connects TRBV25-1 to TRBJ1-2; D unresolved. CDR1 is MGHDK and CDR2 is SYGVNS in the germline V gene. V lost 7 bases and J lost 8, with 14 bases in between. The CDR3 consists of 12 residues. The CDR3 DNA sequence: TGTGCCAGCAAGTATCCCGGTGGCGGCTACACCTTC. Its protein product is CASKYPGGGYTF.

J is TRBJ1-1 and V is TRBV12-3 or TRBV12-4; perhaps TRBD1 as D (5 bases). The CDR3 consists of 13 residues. The V and J ends lost 6 bases and 5 bases respectively, with 13 bases between them. The CDR3 sequence is CASRYSGKTEAFF. As DNA, the CDR3 is TGTGCCAGCAGGTACTCAGGGAAGACTGAAGCTTTCTTT.